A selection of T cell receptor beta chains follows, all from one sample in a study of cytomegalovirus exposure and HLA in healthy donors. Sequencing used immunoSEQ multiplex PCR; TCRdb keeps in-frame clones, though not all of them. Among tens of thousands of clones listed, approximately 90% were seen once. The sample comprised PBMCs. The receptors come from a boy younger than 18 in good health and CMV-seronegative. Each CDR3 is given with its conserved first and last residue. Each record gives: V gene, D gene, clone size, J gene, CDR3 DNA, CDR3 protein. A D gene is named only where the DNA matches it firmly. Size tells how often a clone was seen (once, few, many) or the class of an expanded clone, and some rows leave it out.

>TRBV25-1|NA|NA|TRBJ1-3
TGTGCCAGCAGAGGCGGGGTTGGAAACACCATATATTTT
CASRGGVGNTIYF
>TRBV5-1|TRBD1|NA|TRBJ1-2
TGCGCCAGCAGCTTGTCACAGGGGGCGGAGGGCTACACCTTC
CASSLSQGAEGYTF
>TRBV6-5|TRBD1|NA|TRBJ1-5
TGTGCCAGCAGTTACTCGATACAGGGGAGTCAGCCCCAGCATTTT
CASSYSIQGSQPQHF
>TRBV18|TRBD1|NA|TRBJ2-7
TGTGCCAGCTCACCAGCCGACAGGGAATACGAGCAGTACTTC
CASSPADREYEQYF
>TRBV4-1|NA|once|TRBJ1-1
TGCGCCAGCAGCCAAGGACAGAGTTTCGCTGAAGCTTTCTTT
CASSQGQSFAEAFF
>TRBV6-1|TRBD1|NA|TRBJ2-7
TGTGCCAGCAGTACCCGGGACAGGGGCAACCACGAGCAGTACTTC
CASSTRDRGNHEQYF
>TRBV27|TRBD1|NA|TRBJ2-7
TGTGCCAGCAGCTCAATCTCAGGGGGAAACGAGCAGTACTTC
CASSSISGGNEQYF
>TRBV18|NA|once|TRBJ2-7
TGTGCCAGCTCACCCACTCCAGGGTCCTACGAGCAGTACTTC
CASSPTPGSYEQYF
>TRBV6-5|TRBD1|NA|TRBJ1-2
TGTGCCAGCAGTTATACTCCGACAGGGAACTATGGCTACACCTTC
CASSYTPTGNYGYTF
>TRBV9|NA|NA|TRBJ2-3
TGTGCCAGCAGCGTGTGGGGGGGCACAGATACGCAGTATTTT
CASSVWGGTDTQYF
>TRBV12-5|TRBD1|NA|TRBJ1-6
TGTGCTGGAGGGACAGGGGGTAATTCACCCCTCCACTTT
CAGGTGGNSPLHF
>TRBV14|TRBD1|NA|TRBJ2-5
TGTGCCAGCAGCCGCCGGACAGGAGCCCAGTCGCGCCAAGAGACCCAGTACTTC
CASSRRTGAQSRQETQYF
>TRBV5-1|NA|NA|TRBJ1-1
TGCGCCAGCAGCTTGGCATGGGACATCGGTACTGAAGCTTTCTTT
CASSLAWDIGTEAFF
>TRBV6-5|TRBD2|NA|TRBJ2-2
TGTGCCAGCAGTTATACTAGCGTTAGCGGGGAGCTGTTTTTT
CASSYTSVSGELFF
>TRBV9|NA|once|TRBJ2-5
TGTGCCAGCAGCGTAGGCGCTAGGACTATTGAGACCCAGTACTTC
CASSVGARTIETQYF
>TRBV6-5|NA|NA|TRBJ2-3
TGTGCCAGCAGTTCTGGGGGGAGCAGCACAGATACGCAGTATTTT
CASSSGGSSTDTQYF
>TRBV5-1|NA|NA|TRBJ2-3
TGCGCCAGCAGCTTGGGGGACAACCAGAACACAGATACGCAGTATTTT
CASSLGDNQNTDTQYF
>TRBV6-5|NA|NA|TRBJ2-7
TGTGCCAGCAGTTATTACGCGGTCGGCAGGGTCCACGAGCAGTACTTC
CASSYYAVGRVHEQYF
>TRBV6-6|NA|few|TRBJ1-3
TGTGCCAGCAGTTACTCTGGGAGCTCTGGAAACACCATATATTTT
CASSYSGSSGNTIYF
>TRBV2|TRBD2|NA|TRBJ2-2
TGTGCCAGCTGTAGACTAGCGGTTAACACCGGGGAGCTGTTTTTT
CASCRLAVNTGELFF
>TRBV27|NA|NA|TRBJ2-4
TGTGCCAGCAGTTTGGGGGGAGCTGGAAACATTCAGTACTTC
CASSLGGAGNIQYF
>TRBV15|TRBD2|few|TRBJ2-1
TGTGCCACCAGCAGAGATGGGACTAGCGGGGAGCAGTTCTTC
CATSRDGTSGEQFF
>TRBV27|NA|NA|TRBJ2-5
TGTGCCAGCAGTACGGGACTGCAAGAGACCCAGTACTTC
CASSTGLQETQYF
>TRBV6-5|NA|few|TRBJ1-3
TGTGCCAGCACCCTGGACTCAGGCTCTGGAAACACCATATATTTT
CASTLDSGSGNTIYF
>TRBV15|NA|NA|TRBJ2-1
TGTGCCACCAGCGTGGGGAGCTCCTACAATGAGCAGTTCTTC
CATSVGSSYNEQFF
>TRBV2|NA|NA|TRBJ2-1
TGTGCCAGCAAGATCCGGGGGTCTAATGAGCAGTTCTTC
CASKIRGSNEQFF
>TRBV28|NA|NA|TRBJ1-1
TGTGCCAGCAGTTTGATCGGCGGTGACACTGAAGCTTTCTTT
CASSLIGGDTEAFF
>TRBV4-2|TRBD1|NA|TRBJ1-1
TGTGCCAGCAGCCAAGACCCGGGACAGGGTGGCACTGAAGCTTTCTTT
CASSQDPGQGGTEAFF
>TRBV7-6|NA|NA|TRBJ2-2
TGTGCCAGCAGCTTACCACTAGCAACCGGGGAGCTGTTTTTT
CASSLPLATGELFF
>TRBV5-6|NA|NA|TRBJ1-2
TGTGCCAGCAGTCAGGGGCGTGGGGGCTACACCTTC
CASSQGRGGYTF
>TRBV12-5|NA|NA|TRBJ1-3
TGTGCTAGTGGTTTGTGGGGGGATGCAAACACCATATATTTT
CASGLWGDANTIYF
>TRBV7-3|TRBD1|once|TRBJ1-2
TGTGCCAGCAGCCCGGACAGGGACTATAGCTACACCTTC
CASSPDRDYSYTF
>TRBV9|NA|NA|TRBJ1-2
TGTGCCAGCCGGAGCGGGGGGTCTTACTATGGCTACACCTTC
CASRSGGSYYGYTF
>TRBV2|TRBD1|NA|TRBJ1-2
TGTGCCAGCAGTGGGACAGGCTTTATCTACACCTTC
CASSGTGFIYTF
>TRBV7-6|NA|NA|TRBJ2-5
TGTGCCAGCAGCCCAGAGGGGCGGGGTTTGGAGACCCAGTACTTC
CASSPEGRGLETQYF
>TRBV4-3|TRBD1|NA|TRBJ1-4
TGCGCCAGCAGCCAAGCCGGGACAGGGGATGAAAAACTGTTTTTT
CASSQAGTGDEKLFF
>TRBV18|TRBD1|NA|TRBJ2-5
TGTGCCAGCTCACCTGACAGGGGAGAGGGACAAGAGACCCAGTACTTC
CASSPDRGEGQETQYF
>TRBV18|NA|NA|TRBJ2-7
TGTGCCAGCTCAGCGGACTCTCTATCCTACGAGCAGTACTTC
CASSADSLSYEQYF
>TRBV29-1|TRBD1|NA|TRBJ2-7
TGCAGCGTTGGAAGGGACAGGGTTTTGGAGCAGTACTTC
CSVGRDRVLEQYF
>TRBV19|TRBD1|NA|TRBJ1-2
TGTGCCAGTAGTATAACCGGGACAGGCGATACTAACTATGGCTACACCTTC
CASSITGTGDTNYGYTF
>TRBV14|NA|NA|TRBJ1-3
TGTGCCAGCAGCCCTCAAGCCGCTGGAAACACCATATATTTT
CASSPQAAGNTIYF